This record covers a single TCR beta chain. The data derive from a study of blood T cell repertoires in COVID-19. Across the study: The analysed material was cDNA or gDNA that came from T cells, B-cell-depleted T cells, or PBMCs.

Per the study methods: By means of reference gene primer amplification, nucleated cell counts were estimated. Only in-frame clones appear in the TCRdb table, and some are missing; sequencing was by immunoSEQ multiplex PCR. The V and J calls and clone size come from that table; D and trimming were worked out from the DNA. The table lists about 400,000 clones, more than 80% of them singletons, with 1.2% in the top ten. Sequencing used peripheral blood. The source of this sequence is a man aged 35-49 years with acute or convalescent COVID-19.

Written as DNA, the CDR3 is TGTGCCAGCGGGCGGAATCGGGACTACGAGCAGTACTTC. Its protein product is CASGRNRDYEQYF. This chain connects TRBV25-1 to TRBJ2-7, with a tentative D call TRBD2 (5 bases). This CDR3 is 13 amino acids long. Germline CDR1 is MGHDK and CDR2 is SYGVNS. V gave up 8 bases and J gave up 3 bases, with 14 bases separating them.